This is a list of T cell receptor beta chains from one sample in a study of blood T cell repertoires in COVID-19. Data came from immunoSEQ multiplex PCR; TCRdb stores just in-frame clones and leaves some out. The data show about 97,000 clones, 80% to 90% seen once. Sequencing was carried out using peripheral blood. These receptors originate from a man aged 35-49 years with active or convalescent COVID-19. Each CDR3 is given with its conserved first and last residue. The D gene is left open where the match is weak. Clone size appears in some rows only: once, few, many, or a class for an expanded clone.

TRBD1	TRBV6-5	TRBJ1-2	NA	TGTGCCAGCAACGGCAGGGGGCTCGATGGCTACACCTTC	CASNGRGLDGYTF
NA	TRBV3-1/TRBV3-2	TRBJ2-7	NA	TGTGCCAGCAGCCCAGGTGTTGGGGAGCAGTACTTC	CASSPGVGEQYF
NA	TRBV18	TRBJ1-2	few	TGTGCCAGCTCACCGGACGGGGGTTCAGGAGGCTACACCTTC	CASSPDGGSGGYTF
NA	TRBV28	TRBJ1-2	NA	TGTGCCAGCAGCCGACAGGCACATGGCTACACCTTC	CASSRQAHGYTF
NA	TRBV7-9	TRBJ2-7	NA	TGTGCCAGCAGCAGACTGACAGCCTACGAGCAGTACTTC	CASSRLTAYEQYF
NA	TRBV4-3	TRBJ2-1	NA	TGCGCCAGCGCGCGGGGCCTCTACAATGAGCAGTTCTTC	CASARGLYNEQFF
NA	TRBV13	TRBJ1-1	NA	TGTGCCAGCAGCTTAGGAACAACTGAAGCTTTCTTT	CASSLGTTEAFF
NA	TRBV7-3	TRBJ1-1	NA	TGTGCCAGCAGCTTAAATGGGGGAGGGAACACTGAAGCTTTCTTT	CASSLNGGGNTEAFF
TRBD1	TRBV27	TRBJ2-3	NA	TGTGCCAGCAGTTTATGGCAGGGGGCCGGCACAGATACGCAGTATTTT	CASSLWQGAGTDTQYF
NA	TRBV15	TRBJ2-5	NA	TGTGCCACCAGCAGAGACAAGGAGAAGGCCCAGTACTTC	CATSRDKEKAQYF
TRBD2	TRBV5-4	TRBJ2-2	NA	TGTGCCAGCAGCTTGACCGGGACTACGAACACCGGGGAGCTGTTTTTT	CASSLTGTTNTGELFF
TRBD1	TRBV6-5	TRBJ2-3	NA	TGTGCCAGCAGTCCACAGGACAGGGGGGCGGATACGCAGTATTTT	CASSPQDRGADTQYF
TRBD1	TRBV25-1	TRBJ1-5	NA	TGTGCCAGCAGTGTAGGACAGGGCCATCAGCCCCAGCATTTT	CASSVGQGHQPQHF
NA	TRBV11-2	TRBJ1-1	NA	TGTGCCAGCAGCTTAGGTATCGGTGACGCGGGGGGTTTCTTT	CASSLGIGDAGGFF
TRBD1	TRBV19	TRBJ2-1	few	TGTGCCAGTAACAGACAGGGTAGGGAGTACAATGAGCAGTTCTTC	CASNRQGREYNEQFF
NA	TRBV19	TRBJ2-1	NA	TGTGCCAGTGGCGGGTCCTACAATGAGCAGTTCTTC	CASGGSYNEQFF
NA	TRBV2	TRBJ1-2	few	TGTGCCAGCAGTGAAGCGCTTAGGACGGCGGGAGGTGGCTACACCTTC	CASSEALRTAGGGYTF
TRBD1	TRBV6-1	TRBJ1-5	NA	TGTGCCAGCAGTGAACAAGGGGGACAGGGAGAGCATTTT	CASSEQGGQGEHF
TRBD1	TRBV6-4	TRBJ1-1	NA	TGTGCCAGCAGTCGGACAGGGAGGACTGAAGCTTTCTTT	CASSRTGRTEAFF
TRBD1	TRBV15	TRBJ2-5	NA	TGTGCCACCAAATACTCCCGACAGGGCCAAGAGACCCAGTACTTC	CATKYSRQGQETQYF
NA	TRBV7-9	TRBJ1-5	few	TGTGCCAGCAGCTATCCTTCTCAGCCCCAGCATTTT	CASSYPSQPQHF
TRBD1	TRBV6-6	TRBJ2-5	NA	TGTGCCAGCAGTATCCCCGGGACAGGGGGGGAGACCCAGTACTTC	CASSIPGTGGETQYF
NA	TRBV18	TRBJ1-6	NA	TGTGCCAGCTCACCGGTGGCAGGGGACATTAATTCACCCCTCCACTTT	CASSPVAGDINSPLHF
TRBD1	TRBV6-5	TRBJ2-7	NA	TGTGCCAGCAGTTACGACAGGGGGTCCCCCTACGAGCAGTACTTC	CASSYDRGSPYEQYF
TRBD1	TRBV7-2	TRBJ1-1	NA	TGTGCCAGCAGCACAATACAGGGGACGCCTACTACTGAAGCTTTCTTT	CASSTIQGTPTTEAFF
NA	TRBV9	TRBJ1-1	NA	TGTGCCAGCACCTCCCTTCGTGACACTGAAGCTTTCTTT	CASTSLRDTEAFF
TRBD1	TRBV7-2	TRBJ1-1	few	TGTGCCAGCAGCTTGGGACAGGGAGACACTGAAGCTTTCTTT	CASSLGQGDTEAFF
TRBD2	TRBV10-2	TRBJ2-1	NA	TGCGCCAGCAGTCGGGGGGGCCTGGATGAGCAGTTCTTC	CASSRGGLDEQFF
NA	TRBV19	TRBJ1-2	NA	TGTGCCAGTAGTACCAGGGAAGGCTATGGCTACACCTTC	CASSTREGYGYTF
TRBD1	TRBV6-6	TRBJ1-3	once	TGTGCCAGCAGTCCCGGGACAGGGACTTTTGGAAACACCATATATTTT	CASSPGTGTFGNTIYF
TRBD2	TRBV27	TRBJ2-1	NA	TGTGCCAGCAGTTTAGTGCGCGGGGGGGTCTACAATGAGCAGTTCTTC	CASSLVRGGVYNEQFF
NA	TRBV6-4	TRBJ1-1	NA	TGTGCCAGCAGTGACTCCCCTTCTCGGAGGACTGAAGCTTTCTTT	CASSDSPSRRTEAFF
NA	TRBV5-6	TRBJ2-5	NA	TGTGCCAGCAGCCCGAAAGGACTGGGGGAGACCCAGTACTTC	CASSPKGLGETQYF
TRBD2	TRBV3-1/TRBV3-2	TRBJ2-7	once	TGTGCCAGCAGCCAAGATACTAGCGGGAGCTCCTACGAGCAGTACTTC	CASSQDTSGSSYEQYF
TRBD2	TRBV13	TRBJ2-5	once	TGTGCCAGCAGCCCCGGGACTAGCGGGGGTTTGGGGACCCAGTACTTC	CASSPGTSGGLGTQYF
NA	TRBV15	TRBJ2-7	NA	TGTGCCACCAGCAGAGAAACCACGGTAGTCCACGAGCAGTACTTC	CATSRETTVVHEQYF
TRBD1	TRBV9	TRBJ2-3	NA	TGTGCCAGCAGCCCCCGACAGGGAAGCACAGATACGCAGTATTTT	CASSPRQGSTDTQYF
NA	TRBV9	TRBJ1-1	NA	TGTGCCAGCAGCCCCCAACTCGGGGGGGGGACTGAAGCTTTCTTT	CASSPQLGGGTEAFF
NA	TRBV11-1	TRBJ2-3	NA	TGTGCCAGCAGCTTAACCCGCGGGGGCACAGATACGCAGTATTTT	CASSLTRGGTDTQYF
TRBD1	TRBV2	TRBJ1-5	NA	TGTGCCAGCAGTGAGGACAGGGCCGGCCGACATTTT	CASSEDRAGRHF
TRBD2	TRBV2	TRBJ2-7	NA	TGTGCCAGCACTGGGACTAGCGGTACCTACGAGCAGTACTTC	CASTGTSGTYEQYF
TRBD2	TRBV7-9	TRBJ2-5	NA	TGTGCCAGCAGCTTAGCTCTCGGGACTAGCGAGTTCGAGACCCAGTACTTC	CASSLALGTSEFETQYF
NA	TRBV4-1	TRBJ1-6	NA	TGCGCCAGCAGCCAAGAAGCCGGTACCTATAATTCACCCCTCCACTTT	CASSQEAGTYNSPLHF
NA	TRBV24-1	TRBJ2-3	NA	TGTGCCACCAGTGATAGAACGGGTAGGTCCGCAGATACGCAGTATTTT	CATSDRTGRSADTQYF
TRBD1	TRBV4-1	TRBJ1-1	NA	TGCGCCAGCAGCCAAGCTTCGGGACAGGGGATGAACACTGAAGCTTTCTTT	CASSQASGQGMNTEAFF
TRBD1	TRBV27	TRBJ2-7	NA	TGTGCCAGCATCCGGACAGGGGGCTACGAGCAGTACTTC	CASIRTGGYEQYF
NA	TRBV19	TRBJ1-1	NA	TGTGCCAGTAGTACAGGGATCAGGAACACTGAAGCTTTCTTT	CASSTGIRNTEAFF
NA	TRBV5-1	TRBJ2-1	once	TGCGCCAGCAGCACTTACAATGAGCAGTTCTTC	CASSTYNEQFF